This T cell receptor beta chain was recovered during a study of immune evolution from preneoplasia to lung adenocarcinoma (dated by TCRdb to the early 2020s). For the wider study: HLA loss of heterozygosity was found in approximately 7.6% of AIS, under 16% of MIA and about a third of ADC lesions, and in no AAH lesions. The immune data were integrated with whole exome sequencing and methylation data obtained from the same cohort of nodules. The study reported that around 100 samples were used for TCR sequencing. TCR sequencing data were obtained from around 51 patients. The study profiled immune contexture across lung adenocarcinoma precursors and invasive adenocarcinoma using immune gene expression, TCR sequencing and multiplex immunofluorescence. POLYSOLVER was used to infer Class I HLA alleles from exome data, while LOHHLA was used to detect allele-specific HLA loss. Resected precursor lesions (AAH, AIS, MIA) and invasive adenocarcinomas were each compared against paired morphologically normal lung tissue. The sample size was set by how many specimens were available, not by a prior power calculation. The overall cohort was made up of 53 patients with pulmonary nodules who had surgical resection.

As concerns this clone: Its antigen remains unidentified. Base qualities were left out, and no much larger clone turns up one base away.

Paper-wide results and their limitations: Compared with EGFR-mutant or double wild-type lesions, KRAS-mutant nodules had the highest T cell clonality. The findings reflected association rather than direct causation, and larger cohorts with long-term follow-up and longitudinal biopsies were considered necessary. The highest clonality was observed in normal lung, whereas higher T cell density and diversity but lower clonality appeared to be present in later-stage lesions. Because all patients came from Japan and China, whether the findings apply to Western populations was uncertain. The highest top T cell clone frequencies were observed in normal lung, and a progressive decrease in top T cell clone frequencies appeared to occur from AAH through AIS, MIA and invasive adenocarcinoma.

Using the immunoSEQ hsTCRbeta Kit, TCR beta CDR3 regions were sequenced from DNA. Regarding the original processing steps: The ImmunoSEQ Analyzer was used to analyse the TCR sequencing data. T cell clonality was defined as 1 minus Pielou's evenness, as computed on productive rearrangements. To measure T cell diversity, the inverse Simpson index was applied to productive templates. T cell density was expressed as TCR beta template counts normalized to usable DNA, with usable DNA estimated by amplifying and sequencing housekeeping genes. TCR metrics were compared across histologic stages using two-sided Kruskal-Wallis tests. Held by TCRdb, this immuneACCESS table contains in-frame sequences only and omits some clones. Under half of the omission traces to an unresolved V gene where checked; the cause of the rest is unknown. V, J and clone size reflect that table, while D and trimming were determined from the DNA. This sample comprises roughly 5,300 clones, about 90% of them detected only once. About 3.1% of the sample is taken by the ten largest.

Between about 2013 and 2018, the patients underwent resection in either Japan or China. Two lung cancer pathologists independently reviewed H&E slides to confirm the histologic diagnosis of every case. Macro-dissection after pathologic assessment enriched premalignant or tumor cells for nucleic acid extraction. The AllPrep DNA/RNA FFPE Kit was used to isolate DNA from FFPE tissue. Trimming removed 3 bases from V and 4 bases from J; the gene matches leave 15 bases unexplained. There are 18 amino acids in the CDR3, from cysteine to phenylalanine inclusive. Only the CDR3 DNA stays, 54 bases, in frame from base 1. The germline V gene sets CDR1 to SGHTS and CDR2 to YDEGEE.

Here the chain combines TRBV5-8 and TRBJ2-1; 8 bases in the junction line up with TRBD1. The clonotype comes from a person aged 50-70 years with lung adenocarcinoma. Sequenced material: FFPE invasive lung adenocarcinoma tissue. The intended sense of this specimen's cell subset or site label: frankly invasive lung adenocarcinoma (ADC). The CDR3 protein is CASSYTALRGQRYNEQFF. The nucleotide sequence reads as follows: TGTGCCAGCAGCTACACAGCTCTCAGGGGGCAACGGTACAATGAGCAGTTCTTC.